This T cell receptor beta chain was sequenced in a study of T cell responses to AZD1222 COVID-19 vaccine. This table comes from immunoSEQ multiplex PCR, and its TCRdb copy is limited to in-frame clones, with some not included. The data hold some 120,000 clones, with less than 95% observed a single time. The CDR3 consists of 13 residues. V lost 0 bases, J lost 6 bases, and 9 bases lay in between. CDR1 is PRHDT and CDR2 is FYEKMQ in the germline V gene (reference sequence). The sample in question was peripheral blood, obtained on day 0 of MenACWY control vaccination. This receptor was taken from an adult in good health. This chain joins TRBV13 and TRBJ2-7, with D uncertain. CDR3 sequence reads: CASSLGIRSEQYF. DNA of the CDR3: TGTGCCAGCAGCTTAGGTATCCGGTCCGAGCAGTACTTC.